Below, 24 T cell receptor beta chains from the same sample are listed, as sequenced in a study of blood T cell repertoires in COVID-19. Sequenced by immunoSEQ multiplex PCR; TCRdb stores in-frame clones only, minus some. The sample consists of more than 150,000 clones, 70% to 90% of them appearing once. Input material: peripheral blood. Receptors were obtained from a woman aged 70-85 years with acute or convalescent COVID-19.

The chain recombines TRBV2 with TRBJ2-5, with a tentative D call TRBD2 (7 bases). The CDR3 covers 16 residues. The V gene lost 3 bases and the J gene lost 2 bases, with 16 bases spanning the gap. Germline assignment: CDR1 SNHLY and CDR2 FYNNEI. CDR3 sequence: CASSEIGGGLQETQYF. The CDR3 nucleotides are TGTGCCAGCAGTGAGATAGGGGGGGGTCTTCAAGAGACCCAGTACTTC.

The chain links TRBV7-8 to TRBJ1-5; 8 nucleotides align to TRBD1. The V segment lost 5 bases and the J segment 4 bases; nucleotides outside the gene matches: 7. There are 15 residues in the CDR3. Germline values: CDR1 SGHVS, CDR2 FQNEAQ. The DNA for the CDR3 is TGTGCCAGCAGCCGCCGGGACAGGCCAAATCAGCCCCAGCATTTT. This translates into CASSRRDRPNQPQHF.

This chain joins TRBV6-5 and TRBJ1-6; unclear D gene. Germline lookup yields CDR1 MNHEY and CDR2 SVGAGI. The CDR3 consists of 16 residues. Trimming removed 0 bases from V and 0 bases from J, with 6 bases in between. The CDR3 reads CASSYSGSSYNSPLHF. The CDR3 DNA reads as TGTGCCAGCAGTTACTCGGGCAGCTCCTATAATTCACCCCTCCACTTT.

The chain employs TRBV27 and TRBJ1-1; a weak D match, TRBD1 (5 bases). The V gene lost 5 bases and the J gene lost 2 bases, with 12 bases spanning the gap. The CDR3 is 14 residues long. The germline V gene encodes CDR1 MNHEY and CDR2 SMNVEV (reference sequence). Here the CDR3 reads CASSMSDRNTEAFF. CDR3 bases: TGTGCCAGCAGTATGTCCGACAGAAACACTGAAGCTTTCTTT.

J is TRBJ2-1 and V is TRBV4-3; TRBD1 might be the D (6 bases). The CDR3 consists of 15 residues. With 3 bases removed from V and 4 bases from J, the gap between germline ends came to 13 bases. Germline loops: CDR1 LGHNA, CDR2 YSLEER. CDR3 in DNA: TGCGCCAGCAGCCATAACAGGGACCCTTACAATGAGCAGTTCTTC. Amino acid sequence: CASSHNRDPYNEQFF.

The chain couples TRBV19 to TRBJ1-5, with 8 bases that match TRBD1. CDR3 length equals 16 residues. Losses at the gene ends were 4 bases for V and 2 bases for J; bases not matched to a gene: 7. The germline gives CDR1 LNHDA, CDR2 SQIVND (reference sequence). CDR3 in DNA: TGTGCCAGTAGTAGGTCAGGGGGCTTGGGCAATCAGCCCCAGCATTTT. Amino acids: CASSRSGGLGNQPQHF.

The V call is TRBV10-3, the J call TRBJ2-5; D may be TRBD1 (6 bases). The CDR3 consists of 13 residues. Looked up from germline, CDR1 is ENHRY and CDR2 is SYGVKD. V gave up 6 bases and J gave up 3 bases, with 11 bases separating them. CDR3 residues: CAISRGREETQYF. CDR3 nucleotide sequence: TGTGCCATCAGCAGGGGAAGGGAAGAGACCCAGTACTTC.

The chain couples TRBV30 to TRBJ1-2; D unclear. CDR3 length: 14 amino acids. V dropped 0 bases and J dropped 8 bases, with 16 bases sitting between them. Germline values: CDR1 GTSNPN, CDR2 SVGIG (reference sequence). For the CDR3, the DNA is TGTGCCTGGAGTGTACTAGGGCCGACCTCGGGCTACACCTTC. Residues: CAWSVLGPTSGYTF.

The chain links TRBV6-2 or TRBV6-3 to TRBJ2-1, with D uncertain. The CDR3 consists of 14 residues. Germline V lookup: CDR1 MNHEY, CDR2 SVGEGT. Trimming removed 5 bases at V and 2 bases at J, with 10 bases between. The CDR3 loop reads CASSLSSTYNEQFF. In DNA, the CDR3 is TGTGCCAGCAGTCTCTCCAGTACCTACAATGAGCAGTTCTTC.

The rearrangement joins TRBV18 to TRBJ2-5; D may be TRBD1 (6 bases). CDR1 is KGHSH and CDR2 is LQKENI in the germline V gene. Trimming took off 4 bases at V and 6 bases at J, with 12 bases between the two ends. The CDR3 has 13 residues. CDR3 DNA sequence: TGTGCCAGCTCACTCGGACAGTTGAAGACCCAGTACTTC. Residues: CASSLGQLKTQYF.

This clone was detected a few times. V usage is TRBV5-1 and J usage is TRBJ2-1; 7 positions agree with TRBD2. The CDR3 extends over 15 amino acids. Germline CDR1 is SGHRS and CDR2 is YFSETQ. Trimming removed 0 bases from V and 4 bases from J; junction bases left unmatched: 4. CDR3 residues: CASSLEAGYYNEQFF. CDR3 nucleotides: TGCGCCAGCAGCTTGGAAGCGGGGTATTACAATGAGCAGTTCTTC.

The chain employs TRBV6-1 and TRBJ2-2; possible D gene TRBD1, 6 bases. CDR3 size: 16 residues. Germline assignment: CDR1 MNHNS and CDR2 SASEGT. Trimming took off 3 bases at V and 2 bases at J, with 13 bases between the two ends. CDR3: CASSEYAGANTGELFF. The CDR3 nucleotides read TGTGCCAGCAGTGAGTACGCAGGGGCTAACACCGGGGAGCTGTTTTTT.

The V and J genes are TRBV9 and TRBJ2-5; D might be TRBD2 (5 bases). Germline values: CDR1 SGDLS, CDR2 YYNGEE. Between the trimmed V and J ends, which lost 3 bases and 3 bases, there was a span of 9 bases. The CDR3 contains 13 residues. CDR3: CASSDGIKETQYF. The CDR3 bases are TGTGCCAGCAGCGACGGGATAAAAGAGACCCAGTACTTC.

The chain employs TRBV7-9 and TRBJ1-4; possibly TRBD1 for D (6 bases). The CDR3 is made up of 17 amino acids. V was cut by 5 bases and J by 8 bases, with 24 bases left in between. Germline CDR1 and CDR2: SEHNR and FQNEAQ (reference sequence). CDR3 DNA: TGTGCCAGCAGCCCCCAGTTCGCAGCAACCCAGGGGGAAAAACTGTTTTTT. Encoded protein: CASSPQFAATQGEKLFF.

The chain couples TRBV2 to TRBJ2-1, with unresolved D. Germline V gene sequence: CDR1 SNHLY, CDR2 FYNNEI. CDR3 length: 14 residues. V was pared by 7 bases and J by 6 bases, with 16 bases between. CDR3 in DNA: TGTGCCAGCAAGGAGCAACCGCCCTCCAATGAGCAGTTCTTC. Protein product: CASKEQPPSNEQFF.

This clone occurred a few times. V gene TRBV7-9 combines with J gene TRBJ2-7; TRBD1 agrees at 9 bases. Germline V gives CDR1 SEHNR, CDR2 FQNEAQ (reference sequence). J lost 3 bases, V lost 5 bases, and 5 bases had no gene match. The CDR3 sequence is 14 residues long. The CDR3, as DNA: TGTGCCAGCAGCACGGGACAGGGTGTCTACGAGCAGTACTTC. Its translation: CASSTGQGVYEQYF.

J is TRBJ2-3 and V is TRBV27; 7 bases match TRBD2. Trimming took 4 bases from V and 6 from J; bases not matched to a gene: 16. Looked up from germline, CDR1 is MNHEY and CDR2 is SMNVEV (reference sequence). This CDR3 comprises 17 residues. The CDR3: CASSSLGLGREMDTQYF. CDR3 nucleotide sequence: TGTGCCAGCAGTTCCCTGGGTTTGGGGAGGGAAATGGATACGCAGTATTTT.

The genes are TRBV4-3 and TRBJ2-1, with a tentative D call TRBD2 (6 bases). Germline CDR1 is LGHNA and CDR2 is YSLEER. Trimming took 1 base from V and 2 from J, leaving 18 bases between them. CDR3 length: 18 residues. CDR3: CASSQGRLGENPYNEQFF. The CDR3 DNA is TGCGCCAGCAGCCAAGGTCGACTAGGGGAGAATCCCTACAATGAGCAGTTCTTC.

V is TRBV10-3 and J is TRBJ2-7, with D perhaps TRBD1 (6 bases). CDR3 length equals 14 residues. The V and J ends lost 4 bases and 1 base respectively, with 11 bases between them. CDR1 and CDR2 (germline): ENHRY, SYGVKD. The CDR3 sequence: CAISALGASYEQYF. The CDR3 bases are TGTGCCATCAGTGCTCTGGGGGCTTCCTACGAGCAGTACTTC.

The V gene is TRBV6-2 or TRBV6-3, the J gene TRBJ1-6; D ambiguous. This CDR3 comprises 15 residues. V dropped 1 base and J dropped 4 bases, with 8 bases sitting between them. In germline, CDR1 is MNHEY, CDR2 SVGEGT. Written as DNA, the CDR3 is TGTGCCAGCAGTTACTTCGGGGAATATAATTCACCCCTCCACTTT. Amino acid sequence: CASSYFGEYNSPLHF.

The CDR3 here is CASSHWLQGSEKLFF. CDR3 nucleotides: TGTGCCAGCAGCCACTGGTTGCAGGGCAGTGAAAAACTGTTTTTT. The V gene is TRBV3-1 (or the pseudogene TRBV3-2), the J gene TRBJ1-4, with D possibly matching TRBD1 (5 bases). Germline-derived CDR1 and CDR2 are LGHDT and YNNKEL (reference sequence). The CDR3 is 15 residues long. The V gene lost 3 bases and the J gene lost 7 bases, with 15 bases spanning the gap.

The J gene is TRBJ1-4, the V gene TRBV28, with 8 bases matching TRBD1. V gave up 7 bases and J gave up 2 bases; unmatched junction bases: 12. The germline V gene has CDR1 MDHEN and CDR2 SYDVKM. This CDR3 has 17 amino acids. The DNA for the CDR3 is TGTGCCAGCACCTCCTTAGACAGGGGAGGCACTAATGAAAAACTGTTTTTT. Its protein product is CASTSLDRGGTNEKLFF.

CDR3 sequence (DNA): TGTGCCAGCACCCAACAGGGGGTGAACACTGAAGCTTTCTTT. It codes for CASTQQGVNTEAFF. This rearrangement joins TRBV7-9 to TRBJ1-1; TRBD1 matches at 8 bases. V lost 7 bases to trimming and J lost 0 bases; unmatched junction nucleotides: 4. This CDR3 is 14 amino acids long. Germline CDR1 SEHNR, CDR2 FQNEAQ (reference sequence). The variable domain in full, completed from reference TRBV7-9 and TRBJ1-1, reads DTGVSQNPRHKITKRGQNVTFRCDPISEHNRLYWYRQTLGQGPEFLTYFQNEAQLEKSRLLSDRFSAERPKGSFSTLEIQRTEQGDSAMYLCASTQQGVNTEAFFGQGTRLTVV.

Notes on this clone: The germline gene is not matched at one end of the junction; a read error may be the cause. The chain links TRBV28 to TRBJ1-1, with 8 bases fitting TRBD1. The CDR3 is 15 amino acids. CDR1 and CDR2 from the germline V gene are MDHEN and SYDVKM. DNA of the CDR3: TGTGCCTCCCGGCCCGGCAGGGGGCACAACATTGAAGCTTTCTTT. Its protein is CASRPGRGHNIEAFF.